The clone carrying this T cell receptor beta chain was counted at least ten times. Germline CDR1 reads SQVTM; CDR2 reads ANQGSEA. V lost 2 bases and J 3 bases, leaving 14 bases between the germline ends. This CDR3 contains 15 residues. This specimen belongs to a study of neurological immune-mediated disorders. CD4+ or CD8+ T cells, about 960,000 per library, were used for sorted libraries. It was by 5'RACE with 10-nucleotide random UMIs that the cDNA was made. TCRdb ran MiXCR on the 5' RACE reads and lists one entry per CDR3 protein. This sample has 44,000 or so distinct CDR3 sequences, with about 6% found just once.

The chain recombines TRBV29-1 with TRBJ2-1; D not resolved. The sequenced material came from CD4+ T cells from blood. The TCR originated in a middle-aged woman in good health. Here the CDR3 reads CSVESDPVGYNEQFF. The DNA for the CDR3 is TGCAGCGTTGAATCGGATCCCGTAGGCTACAATGAGCAGTTCTTC.